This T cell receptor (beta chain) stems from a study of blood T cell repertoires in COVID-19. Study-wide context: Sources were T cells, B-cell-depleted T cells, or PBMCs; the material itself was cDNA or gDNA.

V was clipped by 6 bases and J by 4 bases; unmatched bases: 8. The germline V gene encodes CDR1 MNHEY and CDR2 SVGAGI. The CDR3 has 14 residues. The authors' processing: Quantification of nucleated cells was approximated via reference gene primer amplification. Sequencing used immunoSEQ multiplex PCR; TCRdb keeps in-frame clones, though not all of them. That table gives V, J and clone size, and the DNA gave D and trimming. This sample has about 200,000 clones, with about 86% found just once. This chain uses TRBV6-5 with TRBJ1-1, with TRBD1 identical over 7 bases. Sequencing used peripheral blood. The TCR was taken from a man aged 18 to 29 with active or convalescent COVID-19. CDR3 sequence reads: CASSHRGRGTEAFF. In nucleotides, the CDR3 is TGTGCCAGCAGCCACAGGGGTCGGGGCACTGAAGCTTTCTTT.